Listed below are T cell receptor beta chains from one sample, sequenced in a study of OX40 agonist ivuxolimab in advanced cancers. The repertoire was sequenced with immunoSEQ multiplex PCR; TCRdb's copy has only in-frame clones and lacks some. The table has about 77,000 clones, about 83% seen once. This material consisted of CD4+ or CD8+ T cells sorted from blood, taken in a trial of the OX40 agonist ivuxolimab. All receptors derive from an adult with an advanced solid tumor such as melanoma, head and neck, liver or kidney cancer. Each CDR3 is given with its conserved first and last residue. The order of the fields is V gene, clone size, J gene, D gene, CDR3 protein, CDR3 DNA. The D gene is left open where the match is weak. Some rows mark clone size as missing; the rest say once, few, many or name a class of expanded clone.

V gene: TRBV19; clone size: -; J gene: TRBJ2-1; D gene: TRBD2; CDR3 protein: CASSIGPSGGGYNEQFF; CDR3 DNA: TGTGCCAGTAGTATAGGACCTAGCGGGGGAGGGTACAATGAGCAGTTCTTC
V gene: TRBV6-1; clone size: -; J gene: TRBJ1-1; D gene: -; CDR3 protein: CASSEGWGGNTEAFF; CDR3 DNA: TGTGCCAGCAGTGAAGGTTGGGGGGGGAACACTGAAGCTTTCTTT
V gene: TRBV4-1; clone size: -; J gene: TRBJ1-4; D gene: -; CDR3 protein: CASSQESGPNEKLFF; CDR3 DNA: TGCGCCAGCAGCCAAGAGTCGGGGCCTAATGAAAAACTGTTTTTT
V gene: TRBV21-1; clone size: -; J gene: TRBJ1-3; D gene: -; CDR3 protein: CASSKMGEGASGNTIYF; CDR3 DNA: TGTGCCAGCAGCAAAATGGGGGAAGGCGCCTCTGGAAACACCATATATTTT
V gene: TRBV28; clone size: -; J gene: TRBJ2-6; D gene: TRBD1; CDR3 protein: CASWGTGVNVLTF; CDR3 DNA: TGTGCCAGCTGGGGGACAGGGGTCAACGTCCTGACTTTC
V gene: TRBV5-1; clone size: -; J gene: TRBJ2-5; D gene: -; CDR3 protein: CASSYRGAEGAQYF; CDR3 DNA: TGCGCCAGCAGCTATCGGGGAGCCGAGGGGGCCCAGTACTTC
V gene: TRBV5-4; clone size: -; J gene: TRBJ2-5; D gene: TRBD2; CDR3 protein: CASSLALTSGGAVRETQYF; CDR3 DNA: TGTGCCAGCAGCTTGGCCTTAACTAGCGGGGGGGCCGTCCGAGAGACCCAGTACTTC
V gene: TRBV7-8; clone size: -; J gene: TRBJ1-3; D gene: -; CDR3 protein: CASSRRGQGNTIYF; CDR3 DNA: TGTGCCAGCAGCAGACGAGGACAGGGAAACACCATATATTTT
V gene: TRBV5-5; clone size: -; J gene: TRBJ2-2; D gene: TRBD2; CDR3 protein: CASSLRLAGATGELFF; CDR3 DNA: TGTGCCAGCAGCTTGAGACTAGCGGGAGCTACCGGGGAGCTGTTTTTT
V gene: TRBV10-1; clone size: once; J gene: TRBJ2-7; D gene: TRBD1; CDR3 protein: CASSQGQGTKQYF; CDR3 DNA: TGCGCCAGCAGCCAGGGACAGGGCACTAAGCAGTACTTC
V gene: TRBV6-1; clone size: -; J gene: TRBJ2-4; D gene: -; CDR3 protein: CASRPGQSNIQYF; CDR3 DNA: TGTGCCAGCCGACCTGGACAGTCAAACATTCAGTACTTC
V gene: TRBV2; clone size: once; J gene: TRBJ1-4; D gene: -; CDR3 protein: CASSDRERGEKLFF; CDR3 DNA: TGTGCCAGCAGTGATAGGGAGAGGGGGGAAAAACTGTTTTTT
V gene: TRBV5-1; clone size: -; J gene: TRBJ2-2; D gene: -; CDR3 protein: CASTLMGGNTGELFF; CDR3 DNA: TGCGCCAGCACCCTCATGGGGGGGAACACCGGGGAGCTGTTTTTT
V gene: TRBV7-2; clone size: -; J gene: TRBJ1-5; D gene: TRBD1; CDR3 protein: CASSRTGHSNQPQHF; CDR3 DNA: TGTGCCAGCAGCCGGACAGGACATAGCAATCAGCCCCAGCATTTT
V gene: TRBV12-2; clone size: -; J gene: TRBJ2-7; D gene: -; CDR3 protein: CASRLARGATLRYEQYF; CDR3 DNA: TGTGCAAGTCGCTTAGCGCGGGGGGCAACATTAAGGTACGAGCAGTACTTC
V gene: TRBV11-2; clone size: -; J gene: TRBJ2-7; D gene: -; CDR3 protein: CASSLDARSEQYF; CDR3 DNA: TGTGCCAGCAGCTTAGATGCCCGTAGCGAGCAGTACTTC
V gene: TRBV6-1; clone size: -; J gene: TRBJ2-7; D gene: TRBD1; CDR3 protein: CASSEGAPGGPYEQYF; CDR3 DNA: TGTGCCAGCAGTGAAGGCGCCCCAGGGGGCCCATACGAGCAGTACTTC